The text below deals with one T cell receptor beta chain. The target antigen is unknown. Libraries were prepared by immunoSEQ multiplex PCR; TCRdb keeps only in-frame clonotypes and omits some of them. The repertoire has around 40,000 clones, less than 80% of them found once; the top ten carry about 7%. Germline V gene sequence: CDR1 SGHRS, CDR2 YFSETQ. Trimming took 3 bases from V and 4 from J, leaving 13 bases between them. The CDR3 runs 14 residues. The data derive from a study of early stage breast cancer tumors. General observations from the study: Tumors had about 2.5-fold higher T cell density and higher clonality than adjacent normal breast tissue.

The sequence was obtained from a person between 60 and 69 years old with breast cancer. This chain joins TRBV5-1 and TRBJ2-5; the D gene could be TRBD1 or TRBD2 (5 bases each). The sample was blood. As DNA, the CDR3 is TGCGCCAGCAGCTCCCCGCGTGGGGGAGAGACCCAGTACTTC. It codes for CASSSPRGGETQYF.